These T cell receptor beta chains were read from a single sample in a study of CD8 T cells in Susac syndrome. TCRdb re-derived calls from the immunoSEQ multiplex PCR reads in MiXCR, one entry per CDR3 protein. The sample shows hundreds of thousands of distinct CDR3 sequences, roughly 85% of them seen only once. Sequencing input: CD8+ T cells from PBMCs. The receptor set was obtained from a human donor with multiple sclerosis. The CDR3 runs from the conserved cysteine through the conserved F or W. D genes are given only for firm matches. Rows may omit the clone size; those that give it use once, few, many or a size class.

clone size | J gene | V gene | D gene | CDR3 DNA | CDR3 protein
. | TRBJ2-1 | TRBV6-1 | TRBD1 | TGTGCCGCCAGAGGGACAGGGACTAACAATGAGCAGTTCTTC | CAARGTGTNNEQFF
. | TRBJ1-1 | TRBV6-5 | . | TGTGCCAGCAGTTACTGGACGGGTGCTGAAGCTTTCTTT | CASSYWTGAEAFF
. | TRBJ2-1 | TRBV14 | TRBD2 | TGTGCCAGCAGCCCATGGGGGGGACGGAATGAGCAGTTCTTC | CASSPWGGRNEQFF
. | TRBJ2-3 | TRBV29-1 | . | TGCAGCGTTGATCTTCGGACAGACAACACAGATACGCAGTATTTT | CSVDLRTDNTDTQYF
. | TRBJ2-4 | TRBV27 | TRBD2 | TGTGCCAGCAGCCAAACAGCATCTAGCGGGGCGTACATTCAGTACTTC | CASSQTASSGAYIQYF
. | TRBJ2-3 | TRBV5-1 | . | TGCGCCAGCAGCTTGGAAAACCACCTGGGCACAGATACGCAGTATTTT | CASSLENHLGTDTQYF
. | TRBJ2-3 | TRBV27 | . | TGTGCCAGCGTTTCCTACACAGATACGCAGTATTTT | CASVSYTDTQYF
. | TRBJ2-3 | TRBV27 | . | TGTGCCAGCAGTTTTTTTACTAGAGATACGCAGTATTTT | CASSFFTRDTQYF
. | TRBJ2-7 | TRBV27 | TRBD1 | TGTGCCAGCAGTTTATCCCCGGGACAGGTTACCGAGCAGTACTTC | CASSLSPGQVTEQYF
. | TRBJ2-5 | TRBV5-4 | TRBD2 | TGTGCCAGCAGCTTAGGAGGACTAGCGGGCCAAGAGACCCAGTACTTC | CASSLGGLAGQETQYF
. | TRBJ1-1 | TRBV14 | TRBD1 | TGTGCCAGCAGCCAAAGACAGGGGGCTTGGACAATGAACACTGAAGCTTTCTTT | CASSQRQGAWTMNTEAFF
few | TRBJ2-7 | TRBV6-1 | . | TGTGCCAGCAGTGAAACGGCGGGTAGCTCCTACGAGCAGTACTTC | CASSETAGSSYEQYF
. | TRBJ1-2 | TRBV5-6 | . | TGTGCCAGCAGCTTCTTAGCGGACAGCAACCCTGACGACTACACCTTC | CASSFLADSNPDDYTF
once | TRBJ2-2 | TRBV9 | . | TGTGCCAGCAGTGGGAACAGGGAATCAACCGGGGAGCTGTTTTTT | CASSGNRESTGELFF
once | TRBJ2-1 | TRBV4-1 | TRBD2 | TGCGCCAGCAGCCCTCCTAGCGGGGAGCAGTTCTTC | CASSPPSGEQFF
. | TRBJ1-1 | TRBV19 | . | TGTGCCAGTCTTGACGGAAACACTGAAGCTTTCTTT | CASLDGNTEAFF
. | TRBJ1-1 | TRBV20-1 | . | TGCAGTGCTAGAGGGGGACCTTCTATGGACACTGAAGCTTTCTTT | CSARGGPSMDTEAFF
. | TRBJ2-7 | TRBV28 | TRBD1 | TGTGCCAGCAGTTTAGCCGGACAGGTTATCTACGAGCAGTACTTC | CASSLAGQVIYEQYF
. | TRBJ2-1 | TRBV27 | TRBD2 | TGTGCCAGCAGTTTGAAAAGCGGGAGGGCCATAGATGAGCAGTTCTTC | CASSLKSGRAIDEQFF
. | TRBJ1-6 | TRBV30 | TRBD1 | TGTGCCTGGAGTGGGAGAGACAGGGTTAATTCACCCCTCCACTTT | CAWSGRDRVNSPLHF
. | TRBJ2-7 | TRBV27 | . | TGTGCCAGCAGTTCCACCTCAGAGCAGTACTTC | CASSSTSEQYF
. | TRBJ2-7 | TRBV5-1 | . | TGCGCCAGCAGCTTGTCTGACAGACGAAGCTCCTACGAGCAGTACTTC | CASSLSDRRSSYEQYF
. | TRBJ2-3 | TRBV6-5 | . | TGTGCCAGCAGTCACGCAGATACGCAGTATTTT | CASSHADTQYF
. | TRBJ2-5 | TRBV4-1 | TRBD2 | TGCGCCAGCAGCCAAGATCGCGGGGGGGAAGAGACCCAGTACTTC | CASSQDRGGEETQYF
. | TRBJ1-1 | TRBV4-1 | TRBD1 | TGCGCCAGCAGCCAAGAGGGACAGGGTGACACTGAAGCTTTCTTT | CASSQEGQGDTEAFF
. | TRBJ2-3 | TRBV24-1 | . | TGTGCCACCAGTGATTGGGATACGCAGTATTTT | CATSDWDTQYF
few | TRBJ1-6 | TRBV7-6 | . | TGTGCCAGCAGCCCAGCGTGGAATTCACCCCTCCACTTT | CASSPAWNSPLHF
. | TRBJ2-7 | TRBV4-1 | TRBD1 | TGCGCCAGCAGCCAAGAAGCGAGACAGGGTAACGAGCAGTACTTC | CASSQEARQGNEQYF
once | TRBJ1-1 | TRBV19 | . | TGTGCCAGTAGTATATTTACTGAAGCTTTCTTT | CASSIFTEAFF
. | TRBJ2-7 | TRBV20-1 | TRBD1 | TGCAGTGCTAGACCACCGACAGGGGGATCGGGTGAGCAGTACTTC | CSARPPTGGSGEQYF
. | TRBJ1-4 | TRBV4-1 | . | TGCGCCAGCAGCCAAGGTCCTGGTGGGGGACCTAATGAAAAACTGTTTTTT | CASSQGPGGGPNEKLFF
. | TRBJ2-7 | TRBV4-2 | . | TGTGCCAGCAGCCAGGACAGATTCTCCTACGAGCAGTACTTC | CASSQDRFSYEQYF
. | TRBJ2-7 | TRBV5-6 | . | TGTGCCAGCAGCTTGGAGTCGGGGGAGCAGTACTTC | CASSLESGEQYF
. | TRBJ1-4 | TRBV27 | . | TGTGCCAGCAGTTTTGGAGGGGACCCCGCTAATGAAAAACTGTTTTTT | CASSFGGDPANEKLFF
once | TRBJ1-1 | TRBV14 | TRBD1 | TGCGCCAGCAGCATGTACAGGGGGCCTTTTGAAGCTTTCTTT | CASSMYRGPFEAFF
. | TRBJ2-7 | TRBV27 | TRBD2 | TGTGCCAGCAGATCCGGGAGGCCCTATGAGCAGTACTTC | CASRSGRPYEQYF
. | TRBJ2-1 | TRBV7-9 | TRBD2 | TGTGCCAGCAGCGTCGGGACTAGTATTGTCGAGCCTGAGCAGTTCTTC | CASSVGTSIVEPEQFF
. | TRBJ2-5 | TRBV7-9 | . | TGTGCCAGCAGCCCCACAGGGAAGGAGACCCAGTACTTC | CASSPTGKETQYF
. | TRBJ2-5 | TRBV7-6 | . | TGTGCCAGCAGCTTCCCGGCAGCCGCGGAGACCCAGTACTTC | CASSFPAAAETQYF
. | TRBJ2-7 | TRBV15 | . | TGTGCCACCAGCAGAGATGTCGACGGAAACGAGCAGTACTTC | CATSRDVDGNEQYF
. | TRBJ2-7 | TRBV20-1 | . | TGCAGTGCTAGAGATTGGACAAGCTACGAGCAGTACTTC | CSARDWTSYEQYF
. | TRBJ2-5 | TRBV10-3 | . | TGTGCCATCAGTGAGGAAAGCACGGAGACCCAGTACTTC | CAISEESTETQYF
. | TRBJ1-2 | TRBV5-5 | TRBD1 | TGTGCCAGCACCCATGGACAGGGTTTCTATGGCTACACCTTC | CASTHGQGFYGYTF
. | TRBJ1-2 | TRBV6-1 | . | TGTGCCAGCAGCGAAACAGGACCGGAGGGGTCCTATGGCTACACCTTC | CASSETGPEGSYGYTF
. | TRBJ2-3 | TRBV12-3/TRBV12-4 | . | TGTGCCAGCAGTTTGGACGGGGGCGCAGATACGCAGTATTTT | CASSLDGGADTQYF
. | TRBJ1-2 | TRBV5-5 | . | TGTGCCAGCAAGTTGATCCAGGGCTCCCTTTATGGCTACACCTTC | CASKLIQGSLYGYTF
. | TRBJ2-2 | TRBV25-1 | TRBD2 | TGTGCCAGCAGTGCGGGGGGTACGCCCGGGGAGCTGTTTTTT | CASSAGGTPGELFF
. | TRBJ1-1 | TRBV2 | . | TGTGCCAGCAGTGAGCTCTACACGTTTGAAGCTTTCTTT | CASSELYTFEAFF
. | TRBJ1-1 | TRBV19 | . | TGTGCCAGTAGTCCCAGTTATTCCCAACCGAACACTGAAGCTTTCTTT | CASSPSYSQPNTEAFF
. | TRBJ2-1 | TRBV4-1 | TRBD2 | TGCGCCAGCAGCCAAGGGTCACCGGGGGGGACCTACAATGAGCAGTTCTTC | CASSQGSPGGTYNEQFF
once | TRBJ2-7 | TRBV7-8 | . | TGTGCCAGCAGCACTAGTGGGGGGCGAAGCTACGAGCAGTACTTC | CASSTSGGRSYEQYF
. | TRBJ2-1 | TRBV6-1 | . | TGTGCCAGCAACAGGCTTTACAATGAGCAGTTCTTC | CASNRLYNEQFF
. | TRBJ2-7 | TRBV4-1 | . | TGCGCCAGCAGCCAAGAGCACTCACTCTACGAGCAGTACTTC | CASSQEHSLYEQYF
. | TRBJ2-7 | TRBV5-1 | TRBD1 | TGCGCCAGCAGCTTGTCGGGACAGGGGAACTCCGAGCAGTACTTC | CASSLSGQGNSEQYF
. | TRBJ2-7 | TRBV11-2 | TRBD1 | TGTGCCAGCAGCCCTGGGACAGGGGAAGGCTACGAGCAGTACTTC | CASSPGTGEGYEQYF
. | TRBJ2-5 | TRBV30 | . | TGTGCCTGGAGTGAAGGAGGTTCCCCGGGGGAGACCCAGTACTTC | CAWSEGGSPGETQYF
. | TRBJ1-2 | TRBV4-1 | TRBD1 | TGCGCCAGCAGCCAACAACCGGGACAGGGGGTTGGCTACACCTTC | CASSQQPGQGVGYTF
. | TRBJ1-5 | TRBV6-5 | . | TGTGCCAGCAGTTACTCGAGGGACCAGCCCCAGCATTTT | CASSYSRDQPQHF
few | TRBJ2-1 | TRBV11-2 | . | TGTGCCAGCAGCTTAAGGGGACACGAGTACAATGAGCAGTTCTTC | CASSLRGHEYNEQFF
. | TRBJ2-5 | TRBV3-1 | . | TGTGCCAGCAGCCAAGATAAAGGCAAGGAGACCCAGTACTTC | CASSQDKGKETQYF